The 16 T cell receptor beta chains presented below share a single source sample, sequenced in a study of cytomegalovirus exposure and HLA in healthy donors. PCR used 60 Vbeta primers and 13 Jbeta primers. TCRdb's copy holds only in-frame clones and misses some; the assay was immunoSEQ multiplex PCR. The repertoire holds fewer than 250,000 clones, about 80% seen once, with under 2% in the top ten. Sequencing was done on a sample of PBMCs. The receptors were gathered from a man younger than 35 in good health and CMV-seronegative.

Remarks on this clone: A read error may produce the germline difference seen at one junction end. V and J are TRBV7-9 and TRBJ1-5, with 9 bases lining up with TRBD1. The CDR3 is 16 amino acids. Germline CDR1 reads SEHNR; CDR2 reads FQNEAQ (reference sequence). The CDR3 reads CSSSFLGQGGSQPQHF. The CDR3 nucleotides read TGTTCCAGCAGCTTCCTGGGACAGGGAGGCAGTCAGCCCCAGCATTTT.

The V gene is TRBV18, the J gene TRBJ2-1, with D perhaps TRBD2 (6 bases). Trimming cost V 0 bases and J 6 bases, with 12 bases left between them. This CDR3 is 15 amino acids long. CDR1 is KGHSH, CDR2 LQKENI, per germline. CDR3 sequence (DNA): TGTGCCAGCTCACCACCTTATCGGGGGTCCAATGAGCAGTTCTTC. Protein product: CASSPPYRGSNEQFF.

Here the CDR3 DNA reads TGTGCCAGCAGCACCGACAGGGGTGGTAATGAAAAACTGTTTTTT. Translating it yields CASSTDRGGNEKLFF. The chain couples TRBV5-6 to TRBJ1-4; TRBD1 agrees at 8 bases. V lost 4 bases and J lost 4; bases outside the gene matches: 6. CDR3 size: 15 residues. CDR1 SGHDT and CDR2 YYEEEE come from the germline V gene. The full variable domain, completed using reference TRBV5-6 and TRBJ1-4, is DAGVTQSPTHLIKTRGQQVTLRCSPKSGHDTVSWYQQALGQGPQFIFQYYEEEERQRGNFPDRFSGHQFPNYSSELNVNALLLGDSALYLCASSTDRGGNEKLFFGSGTQLSVL.

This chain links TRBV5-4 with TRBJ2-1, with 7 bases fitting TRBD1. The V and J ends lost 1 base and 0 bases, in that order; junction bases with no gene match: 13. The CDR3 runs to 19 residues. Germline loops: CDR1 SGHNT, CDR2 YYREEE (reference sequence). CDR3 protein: CASSLRDNRGVSSYNEQFF. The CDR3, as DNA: TGTGCCAGCAGCTTGCGTGATAACAGGGGCGTGAGCTCCTACAATGAGCAGTTCTTC.

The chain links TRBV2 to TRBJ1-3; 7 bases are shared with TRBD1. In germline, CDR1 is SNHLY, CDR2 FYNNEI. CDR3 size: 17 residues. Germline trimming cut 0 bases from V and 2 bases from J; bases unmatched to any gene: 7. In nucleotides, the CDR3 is TGTGCCAGCAGTGAAGCATGGGACAGCTCCCCTGGAAACACCATATATTTT. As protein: CASSEAWDSSPGNTIYF. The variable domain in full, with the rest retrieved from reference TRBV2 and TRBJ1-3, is EPEVTQTPSHQVTQMGQEVILRCVPISNHLYFYWYRQILGQKVEFLVSFYNNEISEKSEIFDDQFSVERPDGSNFTLKIRSTKLEDSAMYFCASSEAWDSSPGNTIYFGEGSWLTVV.

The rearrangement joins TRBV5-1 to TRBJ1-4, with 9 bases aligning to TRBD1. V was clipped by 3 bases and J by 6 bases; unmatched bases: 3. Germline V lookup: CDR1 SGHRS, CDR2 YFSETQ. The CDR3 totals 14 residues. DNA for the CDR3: TGCGCCAGCAGCTCACAGGGGGCTTATGAAAAACTGTTTTTT. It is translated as CASSSQGAYEKLFF.

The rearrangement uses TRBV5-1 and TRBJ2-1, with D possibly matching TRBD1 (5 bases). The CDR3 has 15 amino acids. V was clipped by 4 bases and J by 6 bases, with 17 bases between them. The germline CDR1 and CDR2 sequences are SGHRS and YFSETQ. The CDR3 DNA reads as TGCGCCAGCAGCCCCGCCTCTGGGGCTATCAATGAGCAGTTCTTC. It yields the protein CASSPASGAINEQFF.

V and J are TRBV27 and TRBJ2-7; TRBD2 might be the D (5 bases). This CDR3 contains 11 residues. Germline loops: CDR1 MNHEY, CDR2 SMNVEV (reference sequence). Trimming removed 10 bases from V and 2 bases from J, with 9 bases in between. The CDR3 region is CATGFPYEQYF. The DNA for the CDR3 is TGTGCCACGGGATTTCCCTACGAGCAGTACTTC.

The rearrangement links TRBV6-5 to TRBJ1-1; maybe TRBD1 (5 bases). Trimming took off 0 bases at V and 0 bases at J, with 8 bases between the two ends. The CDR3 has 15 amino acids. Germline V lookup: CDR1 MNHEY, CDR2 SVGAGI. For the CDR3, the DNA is TGTGCCAGCAGTTACTCGGAGGGGCTGAACACTGAAGCTTTCTTT. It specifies CASSYSEGLNTEAFF.

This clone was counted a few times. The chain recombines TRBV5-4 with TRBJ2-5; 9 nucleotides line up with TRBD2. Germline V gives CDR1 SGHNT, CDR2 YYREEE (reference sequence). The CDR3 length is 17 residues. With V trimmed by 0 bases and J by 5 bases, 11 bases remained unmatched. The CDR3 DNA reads TGTGCCAGCAGCTTGGAGGGCCGGAGCGGGAGGCGGGAGACCCAGTACTTC. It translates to CASSLEGRSGRRETQYF.

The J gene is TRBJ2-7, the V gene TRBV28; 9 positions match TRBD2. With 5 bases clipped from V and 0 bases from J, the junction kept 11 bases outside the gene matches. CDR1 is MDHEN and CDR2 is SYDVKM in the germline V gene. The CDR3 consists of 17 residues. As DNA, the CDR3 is TGTGCCAGCAGTCAATATGTGGTGGGACTAGCCTCCTACGAGCAGTACTTC. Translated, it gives CASSQYVVGLASYEQYF. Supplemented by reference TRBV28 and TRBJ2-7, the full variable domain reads DVKVTQSSRYLVKRTGEKVFLECVQDMDHENMFWYRQDPGLGLRLIYFSYDVKMKEKGDIPEGYSVSREKKERFSLILESASTNQTSMYLCASSQYVVGLASYEQYFGPGTRLTVT.

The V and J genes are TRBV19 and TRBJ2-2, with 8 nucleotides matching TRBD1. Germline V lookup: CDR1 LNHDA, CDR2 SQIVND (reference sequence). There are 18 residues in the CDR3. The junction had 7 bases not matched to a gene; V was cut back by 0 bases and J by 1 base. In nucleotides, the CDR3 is TGTGCCAGTAGTATAGATCCTCTCGACAGGGGGAACACCGGGGAGCTGTTTTTT. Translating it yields CASSIDPLDRGNTGELFF. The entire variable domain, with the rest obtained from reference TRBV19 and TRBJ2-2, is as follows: DGGITQSPKYLFRKEGQNVTLSCEQNLNHDAMYWYRQDPGQGLRLIYYSQIVNDFQKGDIAEGYSVSREKKESFPLTVTSAQKNPTAFYLCASSIDPLDRGNTGELFFGEGSRLTVL.

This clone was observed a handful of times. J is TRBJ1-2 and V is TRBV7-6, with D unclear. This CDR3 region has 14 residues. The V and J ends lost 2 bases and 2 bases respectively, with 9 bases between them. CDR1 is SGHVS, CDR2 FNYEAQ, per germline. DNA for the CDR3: TGTGCCAGCAGCTTAAGTGCGGGCAACTATGGCTACACCTTC. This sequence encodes CASSLSAGNYGYTF. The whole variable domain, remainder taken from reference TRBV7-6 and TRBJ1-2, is GAGVSQSPRYKVTKRGQDVALRCDPISGHVSLYWYRQALGQGPEFLTYFNYEAQQDKSGLPNDRFSAERPEGSISTLTIQRTEQRDSAMYRCASSLSAGNYGYTFGSGTRLTVV.

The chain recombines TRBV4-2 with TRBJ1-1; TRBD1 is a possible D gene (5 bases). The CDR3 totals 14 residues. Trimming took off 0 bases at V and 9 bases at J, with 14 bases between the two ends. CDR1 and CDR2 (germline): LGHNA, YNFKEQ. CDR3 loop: CASSQDYQGRKAFF. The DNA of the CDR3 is TGTGCCAGCAGCCAAGATTACCAGGGTCGGAAAGCTTTCTTT.

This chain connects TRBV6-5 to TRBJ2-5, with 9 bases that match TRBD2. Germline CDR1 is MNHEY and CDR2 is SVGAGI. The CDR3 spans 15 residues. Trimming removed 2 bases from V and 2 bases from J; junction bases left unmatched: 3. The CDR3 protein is CASSYQLAGQETQYF. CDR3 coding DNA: TGTGCCAGCAGTTACCAGCTAGCGGGGCAAGAGACCCAGTACTTC.

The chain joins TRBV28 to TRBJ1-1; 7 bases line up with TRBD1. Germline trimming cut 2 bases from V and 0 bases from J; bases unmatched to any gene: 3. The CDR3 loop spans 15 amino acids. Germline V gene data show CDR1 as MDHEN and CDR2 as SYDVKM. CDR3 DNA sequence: TGTGCCAGCAGTTTACAGGGGGTCATGAACACTGAAGCTTTCTTT. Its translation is CASSLQGVMNTEAFF.